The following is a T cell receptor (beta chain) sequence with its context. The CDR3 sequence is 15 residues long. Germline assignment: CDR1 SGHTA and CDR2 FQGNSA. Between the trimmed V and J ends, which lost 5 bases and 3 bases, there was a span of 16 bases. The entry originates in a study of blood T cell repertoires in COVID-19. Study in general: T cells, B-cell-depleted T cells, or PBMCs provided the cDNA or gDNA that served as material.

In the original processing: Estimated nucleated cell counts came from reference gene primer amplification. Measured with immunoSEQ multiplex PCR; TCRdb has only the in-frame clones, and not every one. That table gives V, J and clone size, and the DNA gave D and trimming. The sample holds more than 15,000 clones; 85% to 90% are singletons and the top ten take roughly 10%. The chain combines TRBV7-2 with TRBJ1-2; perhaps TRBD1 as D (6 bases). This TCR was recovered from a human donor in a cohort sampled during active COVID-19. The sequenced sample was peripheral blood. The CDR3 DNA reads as TGTGCCAGCAGCCCTCAACAGGGCAGGGACTATGGCTACACCTTC. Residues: CASSPQQGRDYGYTF. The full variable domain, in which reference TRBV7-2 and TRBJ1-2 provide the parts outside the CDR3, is GAGVSQSPSNKVTEKGKDVELRCDPISGHTALYWYRQSLGQGLEFLIYFQGNSAPDKSGLPSDRFSAERTGGSVSTLTIQRTQQEDSAVYLCASSPQQGRDYGYTFGSGTRLTVV.